The clone carrying this T cell receptor (beta chain) is a singleton in its sample. The antigen is not known. Data came from immunoSEQ multiplex PCR; TCRdb stores just in-frame clones and leaves some out. The sample shows 20,000 to 25,000 clones, just under 75% of them seen only once. These data come from a study of chemoradiotherapy in HPV16-positive cancers. For the study at large: Candidate HPV-specific clones and shared TCR motifs came from a couple of HPV16-positive patients.

General study findings and limits: The functional HPV-specific definition rests on just a couple of HPV16-positive patients.

This CDR3 region has 15 residues. The germline V gene encodes CDR1 MNHEY and CDR2 SMNVEV (reference sequence). The trim removed 7 bases at V and 3 bases at J, leaving 10 bases unmatched. This TCR derives from a human donor with HPV-associated anogenital cancer. The rearrangement uses TRBV27 and TRBJ2-5, with 8 bases lining up with TRBD1. This material was acquired from a patient who underwent chemoradiotherapy. CDR3: CASTATGGLKETQYF. CDR3 DNA sequence: TGTGCCAGCACCGCCACAGGGGGATTAAAAGAGACCCAGTACTTC.